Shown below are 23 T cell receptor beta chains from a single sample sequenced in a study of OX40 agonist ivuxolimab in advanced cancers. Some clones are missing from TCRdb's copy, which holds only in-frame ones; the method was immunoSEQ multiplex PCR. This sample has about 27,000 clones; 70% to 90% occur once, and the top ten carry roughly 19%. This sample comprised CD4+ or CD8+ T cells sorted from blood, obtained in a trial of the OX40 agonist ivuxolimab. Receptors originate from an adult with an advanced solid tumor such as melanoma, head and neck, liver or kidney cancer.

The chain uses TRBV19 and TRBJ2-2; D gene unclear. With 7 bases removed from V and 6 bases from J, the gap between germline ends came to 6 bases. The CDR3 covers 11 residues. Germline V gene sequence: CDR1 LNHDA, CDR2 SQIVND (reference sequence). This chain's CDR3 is CASTESGELFF. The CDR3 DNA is TGTGCCAGTACCGAGTCCGGGGAGCTGTTTTTT.

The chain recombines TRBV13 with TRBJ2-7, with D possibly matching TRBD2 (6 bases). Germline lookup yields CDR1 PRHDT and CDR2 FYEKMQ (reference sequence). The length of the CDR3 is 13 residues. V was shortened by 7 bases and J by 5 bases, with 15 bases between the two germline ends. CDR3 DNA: TGTGCCAGCACCTCCGCGGGAACCGACGAGCAGTACTTC. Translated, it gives CASTSAGTDEQYF.

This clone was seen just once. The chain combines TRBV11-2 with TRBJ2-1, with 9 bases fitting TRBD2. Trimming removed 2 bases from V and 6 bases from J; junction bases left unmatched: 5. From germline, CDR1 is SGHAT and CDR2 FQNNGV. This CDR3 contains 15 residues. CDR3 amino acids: CASSLRAGGPNEQFF. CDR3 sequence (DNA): TGTGCCAGCAGCTTAAGGGCGGGGGGGCCCAATGAGCAGTTCTTC.

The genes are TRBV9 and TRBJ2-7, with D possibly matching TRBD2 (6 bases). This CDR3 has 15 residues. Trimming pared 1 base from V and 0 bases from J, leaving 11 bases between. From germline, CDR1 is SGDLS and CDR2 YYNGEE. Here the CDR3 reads CASSVSGSLSYEQYF. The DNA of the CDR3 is TGTGCCAGCAGCGTAAGCGGGTCCCTCTCCTACGAGCAGTACTTC. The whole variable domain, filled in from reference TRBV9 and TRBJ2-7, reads DSGVTQTPKHLITATGQRVTLRCSPRSGDLSVYWYQQSLDQGLQFLIQYYNGEERAKGNILERFSAQQFPDLHSELNLSSLELGDSALYFCASSVSGSLSYEQYFGPGTRLTVT.

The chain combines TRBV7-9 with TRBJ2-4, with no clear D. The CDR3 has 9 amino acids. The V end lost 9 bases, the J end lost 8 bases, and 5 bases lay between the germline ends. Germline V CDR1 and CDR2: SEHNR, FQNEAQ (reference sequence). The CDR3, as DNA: TGTGCCAGTGGGGACATTCAGTACTTC. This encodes CASGDIQYF.

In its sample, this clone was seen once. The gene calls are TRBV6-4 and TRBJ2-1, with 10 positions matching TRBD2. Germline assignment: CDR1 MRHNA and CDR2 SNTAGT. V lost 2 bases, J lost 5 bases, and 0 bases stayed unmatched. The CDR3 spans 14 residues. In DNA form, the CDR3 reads TGTGCCAGCAGTGACCTAGCGGGAGACAATGAGCAGTTCTTC. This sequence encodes CASSDLAGDNEQFF.

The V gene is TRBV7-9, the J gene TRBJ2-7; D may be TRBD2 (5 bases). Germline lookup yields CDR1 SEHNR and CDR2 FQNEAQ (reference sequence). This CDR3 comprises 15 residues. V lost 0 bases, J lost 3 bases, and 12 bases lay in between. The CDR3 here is CASSLAGETDYEQYF. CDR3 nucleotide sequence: TGTGCCAGCAGCTTAGCGGGAGAAACAGACTACGAGCAGTACTTC.

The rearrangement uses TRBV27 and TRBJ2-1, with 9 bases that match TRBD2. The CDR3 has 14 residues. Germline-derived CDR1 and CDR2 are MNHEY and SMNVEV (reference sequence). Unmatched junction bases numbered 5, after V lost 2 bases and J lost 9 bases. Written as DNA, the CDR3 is TGTGCCAGCAGTTTAATGGCGGGGGGGATTGAGCAGTTCTTC. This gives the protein CASSLMAGGIEQFF.

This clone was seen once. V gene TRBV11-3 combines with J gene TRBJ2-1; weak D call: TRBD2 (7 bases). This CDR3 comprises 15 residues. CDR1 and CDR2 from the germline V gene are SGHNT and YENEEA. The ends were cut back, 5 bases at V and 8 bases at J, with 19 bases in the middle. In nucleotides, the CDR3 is TGTGCCAGCAGCGCGACGGGGGGCCCCTCGGATGAGCAGTTCTTC. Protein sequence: CASSATGGPSDEQFF.

This chain's CDR3 is CASSLGDRSYEQYF. The CDR3 DNA follows: TGTGCCAGCAGCTTAGGGGACAGGTCCTACGAGCAGTACTTC. The rearrangement links TRBV5-4 to TRBJ2-7, with 8 bases aligning to TRBD1. The CDR3 has 14 residues. Germline CDR1 and CDR2: SGHNT and YYREEE (reference sequence). The V and J ends lost 2 bases and 1 base, in that order; junction bases with no gene match: 2.

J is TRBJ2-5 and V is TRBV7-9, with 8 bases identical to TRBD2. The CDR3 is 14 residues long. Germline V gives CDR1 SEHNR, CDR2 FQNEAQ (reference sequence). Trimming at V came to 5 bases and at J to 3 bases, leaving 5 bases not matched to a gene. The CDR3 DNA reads TGTGCCAGCAGCGCCATAGCGGGAAAAGAGACCCAGTACTTC. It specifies CASSAIAGKETQYF.

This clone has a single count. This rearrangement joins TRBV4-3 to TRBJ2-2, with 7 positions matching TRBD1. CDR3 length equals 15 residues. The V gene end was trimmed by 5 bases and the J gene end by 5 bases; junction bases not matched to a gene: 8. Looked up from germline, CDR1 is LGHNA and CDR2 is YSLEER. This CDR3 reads CASSGWDSETGELFF. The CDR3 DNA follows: TGCGCCAGCAGCGGATGGGACAGCGAAACCGGGGAGCTGTTTTTT.

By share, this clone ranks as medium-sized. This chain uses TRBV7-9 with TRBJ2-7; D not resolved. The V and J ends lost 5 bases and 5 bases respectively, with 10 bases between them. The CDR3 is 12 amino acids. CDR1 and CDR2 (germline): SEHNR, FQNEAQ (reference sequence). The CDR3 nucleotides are TGTGCCAGCAGCCAATTGGGGAACGAGCAGTACTTC. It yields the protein CASSQLGNEQYF.

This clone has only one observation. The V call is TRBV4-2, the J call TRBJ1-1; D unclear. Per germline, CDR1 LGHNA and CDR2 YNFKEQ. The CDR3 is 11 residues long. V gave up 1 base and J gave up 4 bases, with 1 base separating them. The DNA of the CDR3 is TGTGCCAGCAGCCAAGGCACTGAAGCTTTCTTT. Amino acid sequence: CASSQGTEAFF.

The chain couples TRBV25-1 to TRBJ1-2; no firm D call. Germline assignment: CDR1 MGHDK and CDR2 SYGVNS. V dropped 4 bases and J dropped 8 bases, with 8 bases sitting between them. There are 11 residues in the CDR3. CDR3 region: CASSAFGGYTF. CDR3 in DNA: TGTGCCAGCAGTGCGTTCGGCGGCTACACCTTC.

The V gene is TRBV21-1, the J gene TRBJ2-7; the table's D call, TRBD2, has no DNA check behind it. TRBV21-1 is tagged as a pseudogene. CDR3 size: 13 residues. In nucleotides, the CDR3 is TGTGCCAGCCGGACGGGGCGGGAGTTCGAGCAGTACTTC. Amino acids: CASRTGREFEQYF.

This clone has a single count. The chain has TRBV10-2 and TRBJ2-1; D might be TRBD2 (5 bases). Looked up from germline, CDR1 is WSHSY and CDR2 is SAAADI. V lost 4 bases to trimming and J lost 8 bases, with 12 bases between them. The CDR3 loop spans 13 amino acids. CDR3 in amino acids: CASSVSSPYEQFF. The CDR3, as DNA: TGCGCCAGCAGTGTTTCTAGCCCTTATGAGCAGTTCTTC.

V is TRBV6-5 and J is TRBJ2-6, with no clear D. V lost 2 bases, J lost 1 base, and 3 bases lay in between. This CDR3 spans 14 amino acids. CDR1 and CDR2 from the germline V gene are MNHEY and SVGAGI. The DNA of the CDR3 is TGTGCCAGCAGTTACAGTTCTGGGGCCAACGTCCTGACTTTC. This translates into CASSYSSGANVLTF.

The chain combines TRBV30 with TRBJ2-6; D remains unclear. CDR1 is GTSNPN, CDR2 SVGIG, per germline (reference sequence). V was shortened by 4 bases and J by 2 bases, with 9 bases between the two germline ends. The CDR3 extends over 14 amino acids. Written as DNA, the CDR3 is TGTGCCTGGAATAAGGGTACTGGGGCCAACGTCCTGACTTTC. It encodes CAWNKGTGANVLTF.

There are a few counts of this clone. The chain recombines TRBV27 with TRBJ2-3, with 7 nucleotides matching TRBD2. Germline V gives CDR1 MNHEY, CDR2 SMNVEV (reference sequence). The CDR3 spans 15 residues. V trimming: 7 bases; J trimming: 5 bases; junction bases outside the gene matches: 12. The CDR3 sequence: CASKKSGNGRDTQYF. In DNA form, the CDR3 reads TGTGCCAGCAAGAAAAGCGGGAACGGAAGAGATACGCAGTATTTT.

CDR3 region: CASSVWTSGTYEQFF. In DNA form, the CDR3 reads TGTGCCAGCAGTGTGTGGACTAGCGGGACCTATGAGCAGTTCTTC. V gene TRBV2 combines with J gene TRBJ2-1; 12 bases match TRBD2. With 4 bases clipped from V and 8 bases from J, the junction kept 6 bases outside the gene matches. The CDR3 sequence is 15 residues long. Germline V lookup: CDR1 SNHLY, CDR2 FYNNEI. The whole variable domain, filled in from reference TRBV2 and TRBJ2-1, reads EPEVTQTPSHQVTQMGQEVILRCVPISNHLYFYWYRQILGQKVEFLVSFYNNEISEKSEIFDDQFSVERPDGSNFTLKIRSTKLEDSAMYFCASSVWTSGTYEQFFGPGTRLTVL.

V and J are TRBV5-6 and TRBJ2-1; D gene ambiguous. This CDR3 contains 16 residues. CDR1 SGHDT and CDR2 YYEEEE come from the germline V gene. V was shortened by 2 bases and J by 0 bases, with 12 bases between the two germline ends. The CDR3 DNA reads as TGTGCCAGCAGCTTCGGGCGCCGCAGCTCCTACAATGAGCAGTTCTTC. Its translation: CASSFGRRSSYNEQFF.

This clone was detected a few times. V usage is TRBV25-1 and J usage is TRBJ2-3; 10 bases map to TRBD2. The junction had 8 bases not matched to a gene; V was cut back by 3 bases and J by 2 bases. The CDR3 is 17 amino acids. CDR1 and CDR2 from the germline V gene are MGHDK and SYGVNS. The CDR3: CASSDGSGGYYTDTQYF. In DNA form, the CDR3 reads TGTGCCAGCAGTGATGGTAGCGGGGGGTACTACACAGATACGCAGTATTTT.